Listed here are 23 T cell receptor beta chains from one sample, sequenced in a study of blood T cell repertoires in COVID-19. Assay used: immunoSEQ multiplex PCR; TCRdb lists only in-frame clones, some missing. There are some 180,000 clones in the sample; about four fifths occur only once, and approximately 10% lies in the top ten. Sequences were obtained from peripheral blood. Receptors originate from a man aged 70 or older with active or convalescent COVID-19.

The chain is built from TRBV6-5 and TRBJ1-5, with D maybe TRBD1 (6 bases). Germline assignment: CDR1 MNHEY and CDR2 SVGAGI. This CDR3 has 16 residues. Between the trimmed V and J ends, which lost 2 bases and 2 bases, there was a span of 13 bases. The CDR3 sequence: CASSYVGPGGNQPQHF. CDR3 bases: TGTGCCAGCAGTTACGTAGGGCCAGGGGGCAATCAGCCCCAGCATTTT.

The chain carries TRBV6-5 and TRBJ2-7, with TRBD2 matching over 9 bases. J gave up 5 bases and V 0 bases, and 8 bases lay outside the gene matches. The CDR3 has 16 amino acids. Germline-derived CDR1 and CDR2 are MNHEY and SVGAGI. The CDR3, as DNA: TGTGCCAGCAGTTACTCGATAGTAGCGGGAGAGAACGAGCAGTACTTC. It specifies CASSYSIVAGENEQYF.

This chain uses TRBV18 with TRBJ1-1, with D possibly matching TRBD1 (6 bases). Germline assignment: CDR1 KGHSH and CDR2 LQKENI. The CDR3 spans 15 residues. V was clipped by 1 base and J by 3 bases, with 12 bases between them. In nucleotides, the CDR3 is TGTGCCAGCTCACCACAGACAGGTTACGACACTGAAGCTTTCTTT. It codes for CASSPQTGYDTEAFF.

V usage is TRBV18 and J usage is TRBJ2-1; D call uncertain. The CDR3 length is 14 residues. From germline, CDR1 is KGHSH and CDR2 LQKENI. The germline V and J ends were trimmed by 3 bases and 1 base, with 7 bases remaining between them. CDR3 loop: CASSPEWSYNEQFF. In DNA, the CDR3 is TGTGCCAGCTCACCGGAGTGGTCCTACAATGAGCAGTTCTTC.

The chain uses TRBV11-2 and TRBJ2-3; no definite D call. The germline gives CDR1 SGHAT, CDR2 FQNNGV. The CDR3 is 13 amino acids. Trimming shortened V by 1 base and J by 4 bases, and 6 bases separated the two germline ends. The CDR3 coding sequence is TGTGCCAGCAGCTTAGGACTCCCAGATACGCAGTATTTT. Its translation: CASSLGLPDTQYF.

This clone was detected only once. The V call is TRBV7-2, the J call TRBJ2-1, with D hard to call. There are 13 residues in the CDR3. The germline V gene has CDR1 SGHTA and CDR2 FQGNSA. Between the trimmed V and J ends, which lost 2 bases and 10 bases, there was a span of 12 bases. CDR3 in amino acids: CASSLRELLEQFF. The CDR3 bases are TGTGCCAGCAGCTTAAGAGAGCTCCTAGAGCAGTTCTTC.

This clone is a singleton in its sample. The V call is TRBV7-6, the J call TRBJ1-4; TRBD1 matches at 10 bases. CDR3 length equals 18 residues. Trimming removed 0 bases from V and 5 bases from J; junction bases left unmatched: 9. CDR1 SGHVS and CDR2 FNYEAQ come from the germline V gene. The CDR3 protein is CASSLAPRRTGGNEKLFF. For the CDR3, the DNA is TGTGCCAGCAGCTTAGCTCCGAGGCGGACAGGGGGAAATGAAAAACTGTTTTTT.

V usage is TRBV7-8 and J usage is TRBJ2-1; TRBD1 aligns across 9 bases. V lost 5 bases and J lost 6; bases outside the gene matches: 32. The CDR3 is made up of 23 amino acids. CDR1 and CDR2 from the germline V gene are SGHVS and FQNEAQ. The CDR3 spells CASSPRLYTGTGIFSAIGNEQFF. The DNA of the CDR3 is TGTGCCAGCAGCCCCCGTTTATATACCGGGACAGGGATATTTTCCGCGATTGGCAATGAGCAGTTCTTC.

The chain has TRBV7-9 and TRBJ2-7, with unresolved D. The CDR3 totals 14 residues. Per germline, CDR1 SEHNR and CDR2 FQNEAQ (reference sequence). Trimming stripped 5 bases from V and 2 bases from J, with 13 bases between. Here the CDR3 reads CASSGFDKAYEQYF. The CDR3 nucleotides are TGTGCCAGCAGCGGCTTCGACAAGGCCTACGAGCAGTACTTC.

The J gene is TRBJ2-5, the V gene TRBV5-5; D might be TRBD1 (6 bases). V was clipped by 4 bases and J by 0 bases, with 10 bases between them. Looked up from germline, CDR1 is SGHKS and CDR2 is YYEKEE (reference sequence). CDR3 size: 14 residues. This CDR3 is CASSPGQYQETQYF. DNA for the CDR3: TGTGCCAGCAGCCCCGGACAGTACCAAGAGACCCAGTACTTC. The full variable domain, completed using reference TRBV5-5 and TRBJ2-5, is DAGVTQSPTHLIKTRGQQVTLRCSPISGHKSVSWYQQVLGQGPQFIFQYYEKEERGRGNFPDRFSARQFPNYSSELNVNALLLGDSALYLCASSPGQYQETQYFGPGTRLLVL.

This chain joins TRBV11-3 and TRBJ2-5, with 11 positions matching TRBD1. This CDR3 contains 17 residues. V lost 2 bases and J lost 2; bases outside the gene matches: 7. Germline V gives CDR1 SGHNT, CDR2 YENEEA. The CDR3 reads CASSLRGTGGPQETQYF. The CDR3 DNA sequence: TGTGCCAGCAGCTTACGCGGGACAGGGGGTCCACAAGAGACCCAGTACTTC. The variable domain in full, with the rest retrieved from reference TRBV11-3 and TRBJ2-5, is EAGVVQSPRYKIIEKKQPVAFWCNPISGHNTLYWYLQNLGQGPELLIRYENEEAVDDSQLPKDRFSAERLKGVDSTLKIQPAELGDSAVYLCASSLRGTGGPQETQYFGPGTRLLVL.

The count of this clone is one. The CDR3: CASSTGTSGHTDTQYF. The CDR3 DNA sequence: TGTGCCAGCAGCACCGGGACTAGCGGACACACAGATACGCAGTATTTT. This chain links TRBV7-3 with TRBJ2-3, with 11 bases aligning to TRBD2. The CDR3 totals 16 residues. Germline values: CDR1 SGHTA, CDR2 FQGTGA. After removal of 5 bases from V and 2 bases from J, the junction contained 6 bases not matched to a gene.

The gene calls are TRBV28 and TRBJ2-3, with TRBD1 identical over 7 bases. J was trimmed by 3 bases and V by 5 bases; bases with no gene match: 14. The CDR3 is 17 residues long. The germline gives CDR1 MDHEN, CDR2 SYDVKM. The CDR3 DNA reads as TGTGCCAGCAGTCGACAGGGACGAGGGGCGCTTACAGATACGCAGTATTTT. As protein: CASSRQGRGALTDTQYF.

The CDR3 loop reads CASSVGTAYEQYF. Here the CDR3 DNA reads TGTGCCAGCAGCGTCGGGACAGCCTACGAGCAGTACTTC. This chain links TRBV5-5 with TRBJ2-7, with TRBD1 matching over 7 bases. Germline lookup yields CDR1 SGHKS and CDR2 YYEKEE (reference sequence). The CDR3 is made up of 13 amino acids. Trimming at V came to 4 bases and at J to 2 bases, leaving 3 bases not matched to a gene.

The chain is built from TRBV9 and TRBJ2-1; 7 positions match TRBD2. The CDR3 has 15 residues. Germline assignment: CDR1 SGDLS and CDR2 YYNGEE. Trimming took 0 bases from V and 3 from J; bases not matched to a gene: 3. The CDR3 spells CASSVDSGLYNEQFF. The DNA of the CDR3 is TGTGCCAGCAGCGTAGATAGCGGGCTCTACAATGAGCAGTTCTTC.

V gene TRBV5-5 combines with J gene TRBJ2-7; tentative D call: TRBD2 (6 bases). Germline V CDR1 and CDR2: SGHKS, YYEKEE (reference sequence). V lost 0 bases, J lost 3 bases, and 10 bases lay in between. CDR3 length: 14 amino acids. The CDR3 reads CASSLVGGDYEQYF. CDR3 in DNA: TGTGCCAGCAGCTTGGTCGGAGGGGACTACGAGCAGTACTTC. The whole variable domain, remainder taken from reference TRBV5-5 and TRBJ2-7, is DAGVTQSPTHLIKTRGQQVTLRCSPISGHKSVSWYQQVLGQGPQFIFQYYEKEERGRGNFPDRFSARQFPNYSSELNVNALLLGDSALYLCASSLVGGDYEQYFGPGTRLTVT.

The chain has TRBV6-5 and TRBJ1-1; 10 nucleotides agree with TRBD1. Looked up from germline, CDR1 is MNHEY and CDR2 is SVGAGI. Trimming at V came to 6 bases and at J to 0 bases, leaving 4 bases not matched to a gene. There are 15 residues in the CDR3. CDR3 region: CASRDRGRVNTEAFF. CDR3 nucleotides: TGTGCCAGCAGAGACAGGGGGCGAGTGAACACTGAAGCTTTCTTT.

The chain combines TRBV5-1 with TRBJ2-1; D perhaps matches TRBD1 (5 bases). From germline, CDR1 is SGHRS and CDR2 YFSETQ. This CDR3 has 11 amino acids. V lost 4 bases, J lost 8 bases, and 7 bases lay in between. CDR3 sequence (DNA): TGCGCCAGCAGCCCAGGGTATGAGCAGTTCTTC. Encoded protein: CASSPGYEQFF.

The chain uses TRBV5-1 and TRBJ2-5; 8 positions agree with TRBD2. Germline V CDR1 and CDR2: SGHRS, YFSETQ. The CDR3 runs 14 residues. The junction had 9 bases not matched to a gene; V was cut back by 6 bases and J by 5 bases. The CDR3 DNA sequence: TGCGCCAGCAAGTTGTTCGGGGGGGCGGAGACCCAGTACTTC. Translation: CASKLFGGAETQYF.

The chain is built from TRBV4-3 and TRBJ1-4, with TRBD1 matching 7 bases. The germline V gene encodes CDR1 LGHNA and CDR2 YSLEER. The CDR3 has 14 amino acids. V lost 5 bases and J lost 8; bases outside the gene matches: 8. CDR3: CASSVEVGGEKLFF. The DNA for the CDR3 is TGCGCCAGCAGCGTTGAGGTAGGGGGCGAAAAACTGTTTTTT.

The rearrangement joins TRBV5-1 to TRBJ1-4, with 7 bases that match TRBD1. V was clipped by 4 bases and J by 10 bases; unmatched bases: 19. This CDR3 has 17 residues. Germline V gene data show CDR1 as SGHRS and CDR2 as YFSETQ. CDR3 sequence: CASSHQKSDRAEGKLFF. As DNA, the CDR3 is TGCGCCAGCAGCCACCAGAAATCCGACAGGGCAGAAGGAAAACTGTTTTTT.

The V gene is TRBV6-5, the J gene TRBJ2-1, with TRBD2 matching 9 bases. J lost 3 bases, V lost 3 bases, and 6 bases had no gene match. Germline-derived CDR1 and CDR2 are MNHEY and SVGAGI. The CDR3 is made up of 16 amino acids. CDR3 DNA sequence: TGTGCCAGCAGTTATGGGGGACTAGCAGGCTACAATGAGCAGTTCTTC. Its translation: CASSYGGLAGYNEQFF.

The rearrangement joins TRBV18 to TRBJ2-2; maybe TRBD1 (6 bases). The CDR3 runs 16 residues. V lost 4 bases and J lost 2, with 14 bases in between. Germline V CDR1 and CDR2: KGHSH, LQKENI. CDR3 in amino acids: CASSLYTTGNTGELFF. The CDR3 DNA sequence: TGTGCCAGCTCACTCTACACGACAGGAAACACCGGGGAGCTGTTTTTT.